These 30 T cell receptor beta chains originate from one sample sequenced in a study of blood T cells in healthy people across ages. Primers used in a second PCR of about 6 to 11 cycles were a sample-barcoded 5' primer and a J-beta primer mix. TCRdb fed the 5' RACE reads into MiXCR, producing one record per CDR3 protein. Of approximately 850,000 distinct CDR3 sequences listed, roughly 60% were seen once; the top ten hold 20% to 25%. The specimen was blood. The receptors stem from a man younger than 40 in good health.

The chain couples TRBV4-1 to TRBJ1-1; 7 nucleotides align to TRBD1. Losses at the gene ends were 6 bases for V and 0 bases for J; bases not matched to a gene: 10. CDR1 and CDR2 from the germline V gene are MGHRA and YSYEKL. This CDR3 is 16 amino acids long. The CDR3, as DNA: TGCGCCAGCAGGGTGGGGAGGGGGCAGTTGAACACTGAAGCTTTCTTT. Amino acid sequence: CASRVGRGQLNTEAFF.

The chain employs TRBV15 and TRBJ1-1; TRBD1 matches at 8 bases. The CDR3 totals 14 residues. The junction had 6 bases not matched to a gene; V was cut back by 5 bases and J by 4 bases. Germline loops: CDR1 LNHNV, CDR2 YYDKDF (reference sequence). The CDR3 loop is CATSVGQGATEAFF. In DNA form, the CDR3 reads TGTGCCACCAGCGTTGGCCAGGGGGCCACTGAAGCTTTCTTT.

This clonotype was recorded only once. V gene TRBV7-9 combines with J gene TRBJ1-2; D may be TRBD1 (5 bases). Germline CDR1 and CDR2: SEHNR and FQNEAQ (reference sequence). The CDR3 is 16 amino acids. Trimming left V 6 bases short and J 3 bases short, with 20 bases between. CDR3 nucleotides: TGTGCCAGCAGTTACGGGACGACATTCTATCACTATGGCTACACCTTC. Protein sequence: CASSYGTTFYHYGYTF.

The V gene is TRBV20-1, the J gene TRBJ2-5; TRBD1 is a possible D gene (5 bases). Trimming cost V 5 bases and J 5 bases, with 27 bases left between them. The CDR3 has 17 residues. Germline loops: CDR1 DFQATT, CDR2 SNEGSKA (reference sequence). The CDR3 bases are TGCAGTGCTGCCGGACGCCGGACAAGCAATAAGGCGGAGACCCAGTACTTC. Translated, it gives CSAAGRRTSNKAETQYF.

The chain has TRBV9 and TRBJ2-7, with TRBD1 matching 7 bases. V shed 0 bases, J shed 5 bases, and the junction held 5 bases outside the gene matches. The CDR3 loop spans 14 amino acids. The germline CDR1 and CDR2 sequences are SGDLS and YYNGEE. The chain's CDR3 is CASSVGQGDHEQYF. CDR3 nucleotides: TGTGCCAGCAGCGTAGGACAGGGAGACCACGAGCAGTACTTC.

V usage is TRBV6-1 and J usage is TRBJ2-5, with D tentatively TRBD1 (6 bases). Gene TRBJ2-7 matches the end of the DNA better, so the J call may be wrong. The CDR3 is 12 residues long. Germline V gene data show CDR1 as MNHNS and CDR2 as SASEGT. CDR3 nucleotide sequence: TGTGCCAGCAGTGACAGGGGACACGAGCAGTACTTC. This gives the protein CASSDRGHEQYF.

Concerning this clonotype: The likely explanation is a read error, given a far larger clone one base away. The V and J genes are TRBV2 and TRBJ2-7; D call uncertain. Germline CDR1 is SNHLY and CDR2 is FYNNEI. The V and J ends lost 6 bases and 1 base respectively, with 7 bases between them. The CDR3 extends over 12 amino acids. In DNA, the CDR3 is TGTGCCAGCAGGTTAGGGTCCTACGAGCAGTACTTC. It specifies CASRLGSYEQYF.

This clonotype was counted a single time. The chain carries TRBV2 and TRBJ2-7; D assignment may be TRBD1 or TRBD2 (7 bases each). CDR3 length equals 13 residues. The V gene lost 9 bases and the J gene lost 4 bases, with 16 bases spanning the gap. Germline values: CDR1 SNHLY, CDR2 FYNNEI. The CDR3 region is CARGGTESYEQYF. Written as DNA, the CDR3 is TGTGCCAGGGGAGGGACAGAGTCTTACGAGCAGTACTTC.

There are a few counts of this clonotype. Here the CDR3 DNA reads TGTGCCAGCAGCACCCAGTCGACTAGCGGCTCCTACAATGAGCAGTTCTTC. Protein: CASSTQSTSGSYNEQFF. J is TRBJ2-1 and V is TRBV7-2, with TRBD2 matching over 9 bases. V was clipped by 5 bases and J by 0 bases; unmatched bases: 8. The germline V gene has CDR1 SGHTA and CDR2 FQGNSA. This CDR3 has 17 amino acids.

The V call is TRBV6-5, the J call TRBJ1-2; 9 bases fit TRBD1. This CDR3 region has 15 residues. Germline CDR1 reads MNHEY; CDR2 reads SVGAGI. Trimming at V came to 6 bases and at J to 3 bases, leaving 8 bases not matched to a gene. CDR3 DNA: TGTGCCAGCAGAGACCCAGGGACAGGGTACTATGGCTACACCTTC. Translation gives CASRDPGTGYYGYTF.

The V call is TRBV7-9, the J call TRBJ2-5, with 9 nucleotides matching TRBD1. The V and J ends lost 6 bases and 5 bases, in that order; junction bases with no gene match: 7. From germline, CDR1 is SEHNR and CDR2 FQNEAQ (reference sequence). The CDR3 extends over 14 amino acids. The CDR3 DNA sequence: TGTGCCAGCAGTGTCACAGGGGGCCATGAGACCCAGTACTTC. Its protein is CASSVTGGHETQYF.

In its sample, this clonotype was seen a few times. V usage is TRBV12-3 or TRBV12-4 and J usage is TRBJ1-2, with D possibly being TRBD1 (5 bases). The V and J ends lost 7 bases and 8 bases respectively, with 20 bases between them. This CDR3 has 14 amino acids. The CDR3 nucleotides read TGTGCCAGCACCTCCCCCGACAGCGTATCAGGCTACACCTTC. Translating it yields CASTSPDSVSGYTF.

The CDR3 DNA sequence: TGTGCCAGCAGCTCGGGGAGCGGGAGGGCCCCCTACGAGCAGTACTTC. This translates into CASSSGSGRAPYEQYF. The V gene is TRBV13, the J gene TRBJ2-7; 10 bases match TRBD2. The CDR3 totals 16 residues. The V segment lost 4 bases and the J segment 2 bases; nucleotides outside the gene matches: 8. Germline CDR1 PRHDT, CDR2 FYEKMQ (reference sequence).

In the case of this clonotype: A read error may produce the germline difference seen at one junction end. This chain uses TRBV11-2 with TRBJ2-6, with D possibly TRBD1 on 5 matching bases. CDR3 length equals 15 residues. CDR1 is SGHAT and CDR2 is FQNNGV in the germline V gene. The CDR3 bases are TGTGCCAGCAGCTCCCACGTAGCTGGGGCCAACGTCATGACTTTC. This sequence encodes CASSSHVAGANVMTF. Together with reference TRBV11-2 and TRBJ2-6, the CDR3 gives the full variable domain: EAGVAQSPRYKIIEKRQSVAFWCNPISGHATLYWYQQILGQGPKLLIQFQNNGVVDDSQLPKDRFSAERLKGVDSTLKIQPAKLEDSAVYLCASSSHVAGANVMTFGAGSRLTVL.

This chain connects TRBV7-9 to TRBJ2-5; no definite D call. CDR1 and CDR2 (germline): SEHNR, FQNEAQ (reference sequence). Trimming shortened V by 5 bases and J by 1 base, and 11 bases separated the two germline ends. CDR3 length: 14 residues. The CDR3 DNA is TGTGCCAGCAGCCGTCAGGCCTTCCAAGAGACCCAGTACTTC. Translated, it gives CASSRQAFQETQYF. Drawing the rest from reference TRBV7-9 and TRBJ2-5, the complete variable domain is DTGVSQNPRHKITKRGQNVTFRCDPISEHNRLYWYRQTLGQGPEFLTYFQNEAQLEKSRLLSDRFSAERPKGSFSTLEIQRTEQGDSAMYLCASSRQAFQETQYFGPGTRLLVL.

The genes are TRBV20-1 and TRBJ2-7; 9 bases map to TRBD2. Germline CDR1 is DFQATT and CDR2 is SNEGSKA (reference sequence). CDR3 length: 14 amino acids. With 6 bases clipped from V and 0 bases from J, the junction kept 6 bases outside the gene matches. CDR3 protein: CSAATSGSSYEQYF. The DNA of the CDR3 is TGCAGTGCCGCGACTAGCGGTAGCTCCTACGAGCAGTACTTC.

The chain combines TRBV7-2 with TRBJ2-4, with D perhaps assigned TRBD1 or TRBD2 (7 bases each). The end of the DNA fits TRBJ2-7 better, so the J call may be wrong. The germline V gene has CDR1 SGHTA and CDR2 FQGNSA. The CDR3 contains 15 residues. As DNA, the CDR3 is TGTGCCAGCAGCTTATGGGAGGGGGCAAGAGGCGAGCAGTACTTC. Its protein is CASSLWEGARGEQYF.

The V call is TRBV20-1, the J call TRBJ2-7, with 7 bases matching TRBD2. The germline gives CDR1 DFQATT, CDR2 SNEGSKA (reference sequence). After removal of 6 bases from V and 2 bases from J, the junction contained 7 bases not matched to a gene. The CDR3 consists of 13 residues. This CDR3 reads CSAPGLQTYEQYF. DNA for the CDR3: TGCAGTGCCCCGGGACTACAAACCTACGAGCAGTACTTC.

Of note for this clonotype: It is likely a read error: a sequence one base away is far more abundant. The chain uses TRBV7-8 and TRBJ2-5; D remains ambiguous. CDR1 and CDR2 from the germline V gene are SGHVS and FQNEAQ. Trimming took off 5 bases at V and 5 bases at J, with 6 bases between the two ends. CDR3 length equals 11 residues. The chain's CDR3 is CASSPVETQYF. For the CDR3, the DNA is TGTGCCAGCAGCCCCGTGGAGACCCAGTACTTC. The full variable domain, with the rest looked up from reference TRBV7-8 and TRBJ2-5, is GAGVSQSPRYKVAKRGQDVALRCDPISGHVSLFWYQQALGQGPEFLTYFQNEAQLDKSGLPSDRFFAERPEGSVSTLKIQRTQQEDSAVYLCASSPVETQYFGPGTRLLVL.

In its sample, this clonotype was seen once. This chain links TRBV27 with TRBJ2-3, with 9 nucleotides matching TRBD2. J gave up 11 bases and V 6 bases, and 9 bases lay outside the gene matches. The CDR3 has 13 amino acids. CDR1 and CDR2 (germline): MNHEY, SMNVEV (reference sequence). The CDR3 reads CASSPSGTSWQYF. CDR3 DNA: TGTGCCAGCAGCCCATCCGGGACTAGCTGGCAGTATTTT.

The chain uses TRBV6-5 and TRBJ1-5; D is perhaps TRBD1 (5 bases). The CDR3 runs to 14 residues. The V and J ends lost 7 bases and 6 bases respectively, with 16 bases between them. Germline lookup yields CDR1 MNHEY and CDR2 SVGAGI. The CDR3 region is CASNPDGGTQPQHF. As DNA, the CDR3 is TGTGCCAGCAACCCGGACGGGGGGACTCAGCCCCAGCATTTT.

The J gene is TRBJ1-2, the V gene TRBV12-5; perhaps TRBD1 as D (6 bases). Germline assignment: CDR1 LGHNT and CDR2 FRNRAP. The CDR3 spans 14 residues. The V end was cut by 4 bases, the J end by 3 bases, with 12 bases between. For the CDR3, the DNA is TGTGCTAGTGGTTCAGGGGTAGGATACTATGGCTACACCTTC. Translation: CASGSGVGYYGYTF.

The chain combines TRBV5-6 with TRBJ2-7, with D perhaps given as TRBD1 or TRBD2 (5 bases each). The CDR3 contains 14 residues. V was pared by 0 bases and J by 3 bases, with 10 bases between. Germline V gene data show CDR1 as SGHDT and CDR2 as YYEEEE. CDR3 sequence reads: CASSLGDGDYEQYF. The CDR3, as DNA: TGTGCCAGCAGCTTGGGGGACGGAGACTACGAGCAGTACTTC.

The genes are TRBV6-2 or TRBV6-3 and TRBJ2-1; a weak D match, TRBD1 (5 bases). The CDR3 runs to 14 residues. The germline V gene encodes CDR1 MNHEY and CDR2 SVGEGT. The germline V and J ends were trimmed by 2 bases and 10 bases, with 15 bases remaining between them. CDR3 bases: TGTGCCAGCAGTTACGGCAACTGGGGCAGCGAGCAGTTCTTC. Translation: CASSYGNWGSEQFF.

The rearrangement uses TRBV5-1 and TRBJ1-2, with 7 bases that match TRBD1. Germline V gene sequence: CDR1 SGHRS, CDR2 YFSETQ. Trimming took 0 bases from V and 8 from J; bases not matched to a gene: 7. This CDR3 has 14 amino acids. The CDR3 reads CASSLAEGASGYTF. In DNA, the CDR3 is TGCGCCAGCAGCTTGGCCGAGGGGGCGAGCGGCTACACCTTC.

V gene TRBV6-2 or TRBV6-3 combines with J gene TRBJ2-7; tentatively, D is TRBD2 (6 bases). The tail of the sequence fits TRBJ2-5 better, so the J call may be wrong. CDR3 size: 16 residues. Germline CDR1 reads MNHEY; CDR2 reads SVGEGT. CDR3 nucleotides: TGTGCCAGCAGTCACAACCGGGACTTCGGGGTGGAGACCCAGTACTTC. Translated, it gives CASSHNRDFGVETQYF.

The CDR3 DNA follows: TGTGCCAGCAATCCCTCGACGCTGGGACTAGCAAGAGCAGATACGCAGTATTTT. Amino acids: CASNPSTLGLARADTQYF. The chain couples TRBV12-3 or TRBV12-4 to TRBJ2-3; 9 bases fit TRBD2. V was clipped by 7 bases and J by 4 bases; unmatched bases: 18. CDR3 length: 18 residues.

The J gene is TRBJ2-1, the V gene TRBV5-1, with D possibly matching TRBD2 (6 bases). Germline V lookup: CDR1 SGHRS, CDR2 YFSETQ. The CDR3 totals 15 residues. V gave up 4 bases and J gave up 7 bases, with 18 bases separating them. The CDR3 sequence is CASSVGGISGNEQFF. Written as DNA, the CDR3 is TGCGCCAGCAGCGTAGGAGGGATATCCGGTAATGAGCAGTTCTTC.

The sample holds one count of this clonotype. The V gene is TRBV4-3, the J gene TRBJ1-1, with D perhaps TRBD1 (5 bases). Germline lookup yields CDR1 LGHNA and CDR2 YSLEER. Trimming took off 5 bases at V and 6 bases at J, with 16 bases between the two ends. The CDR3 totals 14 residues. The CDR3 sequence is CASSTRAGGAEAFF. The CDR3 DNA sequence: TGCGCCAGCAGCACCAGGGCAGGAGGGGCTGAAGCTTTCTTT.

This chain uses TRBV6-5 with TRBJ2-1; D is perhaps TRBD1 (5 bases). Trimming pared 5 bases from V and 6 bases from J, leaving 14 bases between. From germline, CDR1 is MNHEY and CDR2 SVGAGI. The CDR3 covers 14 residues. This CDR3 reads CASSDRLRVNEQFF. CDR3 nucleotides: TGTGCCAGCAGTGACAGACTCCGGGTCAATGAGCAGTTCTTC.